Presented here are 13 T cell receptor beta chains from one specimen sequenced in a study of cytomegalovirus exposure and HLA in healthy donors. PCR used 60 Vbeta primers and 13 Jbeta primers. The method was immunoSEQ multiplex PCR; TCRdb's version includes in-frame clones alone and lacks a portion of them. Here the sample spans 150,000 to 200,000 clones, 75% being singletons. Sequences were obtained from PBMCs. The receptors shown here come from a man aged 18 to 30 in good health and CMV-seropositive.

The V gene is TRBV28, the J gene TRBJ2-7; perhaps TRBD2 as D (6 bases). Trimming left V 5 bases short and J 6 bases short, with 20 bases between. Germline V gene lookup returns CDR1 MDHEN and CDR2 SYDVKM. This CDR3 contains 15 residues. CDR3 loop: CASSPPPGDSLEQYF. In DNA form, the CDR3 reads TGTGCCAGCAGTCCCCCCCCGGGGGATTCCCTCGAGCAGTACTTC.

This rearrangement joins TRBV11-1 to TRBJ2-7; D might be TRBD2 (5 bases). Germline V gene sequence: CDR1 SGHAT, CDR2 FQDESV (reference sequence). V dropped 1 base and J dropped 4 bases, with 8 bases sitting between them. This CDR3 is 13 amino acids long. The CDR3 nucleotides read TGTGCCAGCAGCTTAGGCGGACTGTACGAGCAGTACTTC. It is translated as CASSLGGLYEQYF. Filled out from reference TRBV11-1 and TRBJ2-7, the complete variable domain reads EAEVAQSPRYKITEKSQAVAFWCDPISGHATLYWYRQILGQGPELLVQFQDESVVDDSQLPKDRFSAERLKGVDSTLKIQPAELGDSAMYLCASSLGGLYEQYFGPGTRLTVT.

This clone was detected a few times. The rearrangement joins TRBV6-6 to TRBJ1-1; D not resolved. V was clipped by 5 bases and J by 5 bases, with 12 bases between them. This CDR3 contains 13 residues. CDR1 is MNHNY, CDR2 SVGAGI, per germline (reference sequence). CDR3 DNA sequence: TGTGCCAGCAGTACGGACTGGCAGACTGAAGCTTTCTTT. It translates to CASSTDWQTEAFF.

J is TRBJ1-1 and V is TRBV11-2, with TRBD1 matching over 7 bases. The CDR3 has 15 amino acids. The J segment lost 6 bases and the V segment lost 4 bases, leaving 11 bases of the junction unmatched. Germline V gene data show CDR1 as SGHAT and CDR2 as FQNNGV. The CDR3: CASSSGARGSSEAFF. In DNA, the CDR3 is TGTGCCAGCAGCTCGGGGGCCAGGGGGAGCTCTGAAGCTTTCTTT.

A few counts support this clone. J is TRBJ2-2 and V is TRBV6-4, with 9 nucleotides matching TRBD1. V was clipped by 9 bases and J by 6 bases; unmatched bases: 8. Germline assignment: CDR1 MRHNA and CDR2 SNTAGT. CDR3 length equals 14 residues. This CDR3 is CASRQGVGSGELFF. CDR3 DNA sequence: TGTGCCAGTAGACAGGGGGTAGGATCCGGGGAGCTGTTTTTT.

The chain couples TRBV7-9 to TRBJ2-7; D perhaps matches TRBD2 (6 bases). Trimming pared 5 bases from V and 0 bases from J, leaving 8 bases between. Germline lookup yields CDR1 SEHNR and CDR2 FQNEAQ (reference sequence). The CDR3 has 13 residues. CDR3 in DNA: TGTGCCAGCAGCCAGACTAGCTCCTACGAGCAGTACTTC. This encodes CASSQTSSYEQYF.

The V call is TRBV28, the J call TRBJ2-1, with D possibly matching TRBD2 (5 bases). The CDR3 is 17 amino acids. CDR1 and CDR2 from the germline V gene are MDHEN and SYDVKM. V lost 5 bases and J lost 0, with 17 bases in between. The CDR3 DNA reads TGTGCCAGCAGTGAAATCGTAGCGCCACGCTCCTACAATGAGCAGTTCTTC. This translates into CASSEIVAPRSYNEQFF.

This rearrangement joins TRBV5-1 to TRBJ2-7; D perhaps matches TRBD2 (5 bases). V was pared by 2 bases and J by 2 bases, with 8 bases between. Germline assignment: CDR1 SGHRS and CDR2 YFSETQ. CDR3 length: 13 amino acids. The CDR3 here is CASSFEAAYEQYF. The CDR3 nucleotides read TGCGCCAGCAGCTTTGAAGCGGCCTACGAGCAGTACTTC.

CDR3 in amino acids: CASSPPSGRNYEQYF. CDR3 coding DNA: TGTGCCAGCAGTCCCCCTAGCGGCAGAAACTACGAGCAGTACTTC. V gene TRBV28 combines with J gene TRBJ2-7; TRBD2 matches 7 bases. This CDR3 is built from 15 residues. Germline-derived CDR1 and CDR2 are MDHEN and SYDVKM. The V and J ends lost 5 bases and 3 bases, in that order; junction bases with no gene match: 10.

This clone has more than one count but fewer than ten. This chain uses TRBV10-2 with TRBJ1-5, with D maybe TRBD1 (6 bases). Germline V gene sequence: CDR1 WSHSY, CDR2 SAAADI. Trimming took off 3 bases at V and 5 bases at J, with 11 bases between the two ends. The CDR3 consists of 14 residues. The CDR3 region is CASSDLAGDQPQHF. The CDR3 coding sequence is TGCGCCAGCAGTGATCTGGCAGGGGATCAGCCCCAGCATTTT.

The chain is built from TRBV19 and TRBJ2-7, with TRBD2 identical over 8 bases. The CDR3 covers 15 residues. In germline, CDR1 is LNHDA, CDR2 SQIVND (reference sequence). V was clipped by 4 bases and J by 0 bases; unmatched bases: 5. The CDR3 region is CASSRGSGSSYEQYF. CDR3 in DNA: TGTGCCAGTAGTAGAGGAAGCGGGAGCTCCTACGAGCAGTACTTC.

Here the CDR3 reads CASSLAFNEQFF. The CDR3 nucleotides read TGCGCCAGCAGCTTGGCTTTCAATGAGCAGTTCTTC. This chain links TRBV5-1 with TRBJ2-1, with no clear D. The CDR3 contains 12 residues. Germline V gives CDR1 SGHRS, CDR2 YFSETQ. V was trimmed by 0 bases and J by 6 bases, leaving 4 bases between them.

CDR3 residues: CSVSTGVAYEQYF. CDR3 sequence (DNA): TGCAGCGTCTCGACAGGGGTTGCCTACGAGCAGTACTTC. V gene TRBV29-1 combines with J gene TRBJ2-7, with 8 nucleotides matching TRBD1. CDR3 length: 13 amino acids. The junction had 6 bases not matched to a gene; V was cut back by 6 bases and J by 2 bases. From germline, CDR1 is SQVTM and CDR2 ANQGSEA.